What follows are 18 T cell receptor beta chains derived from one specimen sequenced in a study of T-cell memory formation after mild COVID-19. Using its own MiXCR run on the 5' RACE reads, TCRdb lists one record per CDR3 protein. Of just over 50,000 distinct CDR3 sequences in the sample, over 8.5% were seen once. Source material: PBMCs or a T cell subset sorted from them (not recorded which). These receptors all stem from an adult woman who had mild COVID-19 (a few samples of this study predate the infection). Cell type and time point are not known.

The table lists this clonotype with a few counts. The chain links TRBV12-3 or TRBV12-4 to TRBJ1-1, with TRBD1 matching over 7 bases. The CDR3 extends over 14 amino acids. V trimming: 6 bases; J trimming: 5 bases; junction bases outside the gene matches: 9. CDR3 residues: CASSPQGVRTEAFF. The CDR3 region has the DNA TGTGCCAGCAGCCCCCAGGGGGTTCGGACTGAAGCTTTCTTT.

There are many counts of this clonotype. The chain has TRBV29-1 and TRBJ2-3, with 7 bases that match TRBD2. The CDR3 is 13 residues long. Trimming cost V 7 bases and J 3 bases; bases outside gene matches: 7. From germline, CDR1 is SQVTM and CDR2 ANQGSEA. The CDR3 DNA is TGCAGCGGAGGCGGGAGTTCTACAGATACGCAGTATTTT. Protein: CSGGGSSTDTQYF.

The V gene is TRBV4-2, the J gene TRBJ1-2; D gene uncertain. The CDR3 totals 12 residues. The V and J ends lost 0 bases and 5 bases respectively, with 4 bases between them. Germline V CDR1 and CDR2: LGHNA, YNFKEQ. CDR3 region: CASSQELYGYTF. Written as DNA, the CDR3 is TGTGCCAGCAGCCAAGAACTGTATGGCTACACCTTC.

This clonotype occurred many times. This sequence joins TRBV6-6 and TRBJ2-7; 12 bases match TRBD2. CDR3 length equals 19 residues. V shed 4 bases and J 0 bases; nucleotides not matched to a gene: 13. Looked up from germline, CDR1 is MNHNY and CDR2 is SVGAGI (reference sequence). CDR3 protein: CASSSTPGTSGPISYEQYF. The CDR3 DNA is TGTGCCAGCAGTTCAACCCCCGGGACTAGCGGGCCAATCTCCTACGAGCAGTACTTC.

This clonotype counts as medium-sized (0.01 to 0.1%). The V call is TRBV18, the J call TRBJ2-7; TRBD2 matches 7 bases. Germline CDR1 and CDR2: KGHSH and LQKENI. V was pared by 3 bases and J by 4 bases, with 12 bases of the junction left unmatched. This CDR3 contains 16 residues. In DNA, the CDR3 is TGTGCCAGCTCACCCCAAGGGTCGGGGGGTTCGTACGAGCAGTACTTC. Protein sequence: CASSPQGSGGSYEQYF.

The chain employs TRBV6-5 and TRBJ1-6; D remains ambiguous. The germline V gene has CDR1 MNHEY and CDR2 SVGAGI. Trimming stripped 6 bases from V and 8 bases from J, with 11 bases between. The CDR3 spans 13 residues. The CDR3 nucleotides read TGTGCCAGCAGCCGTACTAGCGATTCACCCCTCCACTTT. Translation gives CASSRTSDSPLHF.

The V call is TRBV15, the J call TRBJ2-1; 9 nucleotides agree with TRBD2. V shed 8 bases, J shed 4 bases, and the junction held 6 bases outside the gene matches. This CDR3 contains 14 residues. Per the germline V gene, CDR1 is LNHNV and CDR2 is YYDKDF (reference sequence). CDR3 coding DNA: TGTGCCACCGCGGGGGGGCCCGGATACAATGAGCAGTTCTTC. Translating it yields CATAGGPGYNEQFF.

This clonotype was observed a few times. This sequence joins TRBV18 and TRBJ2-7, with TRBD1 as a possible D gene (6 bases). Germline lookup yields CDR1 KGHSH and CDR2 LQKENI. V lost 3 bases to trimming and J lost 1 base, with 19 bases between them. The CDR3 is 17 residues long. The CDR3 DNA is TGTGCCAGCTCACCCCCAAGGGCAGGGGCCCCATCCTACGAGCAGTACTTC. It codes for CASSPPRAGAPSYEQYF. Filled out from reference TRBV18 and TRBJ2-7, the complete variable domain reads NAGVMQNPRHLVRRRGQEARLRCSPMKGHSHVYWYRQLPEEGLKFMVYLQKENIIDESGMPKERFSAEFPKEGPSILRIQQVVRGDSAAYFCASSPPRAGAPSYEQYFGPGTRLTVT.

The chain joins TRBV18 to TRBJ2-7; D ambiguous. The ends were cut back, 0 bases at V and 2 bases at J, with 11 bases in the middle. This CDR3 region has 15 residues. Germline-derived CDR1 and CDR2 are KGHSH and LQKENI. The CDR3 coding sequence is TGTGCCAGCTCACCACCGCCGACACCTCCCTACGAGCAGTACTTC. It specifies CASSPPPTPPYEQYF.

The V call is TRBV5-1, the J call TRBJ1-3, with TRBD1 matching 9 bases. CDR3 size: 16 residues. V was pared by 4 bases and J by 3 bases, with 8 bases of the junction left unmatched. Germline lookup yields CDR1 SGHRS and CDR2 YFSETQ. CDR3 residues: CASSPTGTGYGNTIYF. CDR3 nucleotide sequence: TGCGCCAGCAGCCCGACCGGGACAGGGTATGGAAACACCATATATTTT.

CDR3 nucleotides: TGTGCCAGCAGCCGCACAGGGGGGCAACGGGATCAGCCCCAGCATTTT. This encodes CASSRTGGQRDQPQHF. The chain recombines TRBV7-9 with TRBJ1-5; TRBD1 aligns across 8 bases. CDR3 length equals 16 residues. Germline CDR1 reads SEHNR; CDR2 reads FQNEAQ (reference sequence). J gave up 5 bases and V 5 bases, and 11 bases lay outside the gene matches.

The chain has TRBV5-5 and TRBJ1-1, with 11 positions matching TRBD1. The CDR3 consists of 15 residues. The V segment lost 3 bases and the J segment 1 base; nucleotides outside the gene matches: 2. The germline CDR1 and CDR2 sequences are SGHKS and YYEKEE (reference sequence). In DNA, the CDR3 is TGTGCCAGCAGCTGGGGACAGGGGGGGAACACTGAAGCTTTCTTT. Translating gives CASSWGQGGNTEAFF.

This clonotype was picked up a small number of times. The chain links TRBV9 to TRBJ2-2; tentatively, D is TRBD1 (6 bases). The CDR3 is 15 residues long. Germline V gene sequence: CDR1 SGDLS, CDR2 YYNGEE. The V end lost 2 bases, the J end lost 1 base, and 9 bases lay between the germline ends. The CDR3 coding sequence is TGTGCCAGCAGCGTCCGGACAGAGAACACCGGGGAGCTGTTTTTT. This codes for CASSVRTENTGELFF.

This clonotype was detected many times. The CDR3 sequence is CASIRTVGETQYF. As DNA, the CDR3 is TGCGCCAGCATACGGACAGTCGGAGAGACCCAGTACTTC. The chain uses TRBV5-1 and TRBJ2-5; a possible D gene is TRBD1 (6 bases). Trimming left V 6 bases short and J 4 bases short, with 13 bases between. There are 13 residues in the CDR3. Germline V gene sequence: CDR1 SGHRS, CDR2 YFSETQ.

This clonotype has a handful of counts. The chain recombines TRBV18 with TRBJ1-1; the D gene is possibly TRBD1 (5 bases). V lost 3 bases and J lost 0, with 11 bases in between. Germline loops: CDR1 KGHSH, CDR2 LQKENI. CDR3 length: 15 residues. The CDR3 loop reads CASSPGSGMNTEAFF. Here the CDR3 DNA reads TGTGCCAGCTCACCCGGGTCAGGGATGAACACTGAAGCTTTCTTT.

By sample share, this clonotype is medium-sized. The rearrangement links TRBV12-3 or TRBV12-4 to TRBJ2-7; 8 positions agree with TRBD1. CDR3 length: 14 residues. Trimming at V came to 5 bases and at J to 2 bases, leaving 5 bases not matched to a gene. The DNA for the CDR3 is TGTGCCAGCAGTGCCGGACAGGGCGCCTACGAGCAGTACTTC. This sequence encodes CASSAGQGAYEQYF.

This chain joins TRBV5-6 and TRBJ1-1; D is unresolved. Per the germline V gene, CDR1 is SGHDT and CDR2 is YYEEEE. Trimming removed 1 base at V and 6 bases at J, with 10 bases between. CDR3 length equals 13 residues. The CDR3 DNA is TGTGCCAGCAGCTTGAGCCCGGAGCCTGAAGCTTTCTTT. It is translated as CASSLSPEPEAFF.

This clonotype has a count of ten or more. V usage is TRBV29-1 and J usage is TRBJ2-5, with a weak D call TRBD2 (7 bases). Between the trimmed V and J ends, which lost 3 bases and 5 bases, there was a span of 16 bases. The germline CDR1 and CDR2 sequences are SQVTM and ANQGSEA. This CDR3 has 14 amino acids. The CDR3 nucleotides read TGCAGCGTTGAGGGGGGGGCGCGTTTGGAGACCCAGTACTTC. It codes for CSVEGGARLETQYF.